The 5 T cell receptor beta chains below all came from one sample that was sequenced in a study of T cell repertoires in cytomegalovirus infection. TCRdb called the reads again in MiXCR, with one record for every CDR3 protein. The data contain about a million distinct CDR3 sequences, approximately 31% of them seen just once; the ten biggest clones take up around an eighth. These TCRs are of unknown antigen specificity. The specimen was cultured CD8+ T cells from PBMCs, collected from culture after CMV antigen stimulation. These receptors all stem from a human donor in good health (CMV status not recorded). Some clones in this sample may be carry-over from other donors' samples.

In its sample, this clonotype was seen a few times. This chain uses TRBV7-9 with TRBJ1-2; D is uncertain. Germline CDR1 reads SEHNR; CDR2 reads FQNEAQ (reference sequence). The CDR3 covers 17 residues. Trimming removed 4 bases from V and 3 bases from J, with 21 bases in between. CDR3 loop: CASSSPGVGQVYYGYTF. The DNA of the CDR3 is TGTGCCAGCAGCTCTCCCGGGGTGGGCCAAGTTTACTATGGCTACACCTTC.

V and J are TRBV7-9 and TRBJ2-2, with 10 bases fitting TRBD2. V lost 5 bases, J lost 1 base, and 10 bases stayed unmatched. The CDR3 spans 18 residues. Germline assignment: CDR1 SEHNR and CDR2 FQNEAQ (reference sequence). CDR3 residues: CASSTFPRLAGNTGELFF. CDR3 coding DNA: TGTGCCAGCAGCACCTTCCCGCGACTAGCGGGGAACACCGGGGAGCTGTTTTTT.

V and J are TRBV3-1 and TRBJ2-5; the D is unclear. The germline V gene encodes CDR1 LGHDT and CDR2 YNNKEL (reference sequence). V shed 2 bases and J shed 2 bases, with 15 bases lying between them. The CDR3 is 16 residues long. Here the CDR3 DNA reads TGTGCCAGCAGCCAATGGCGGACCTCTCCACAAGAGACCCAGTACTTC. Amino acids: CASSQWRTSPQETQYF.

This clonotype has only a few counts. The V and J genes are TRBV27 and TRBJ1-1, with no clear D. Looked up from germline, CDR1 is MNHEY and CDR2 is SMNVEV (reference sequence). The CDR3 consists of 12 residues. V dropped 4 bases and J dropped 12 bases, with 15 bases sitting between them. CDR3 protein: CASSSITAVTFF. In DNA form, the CDR3 reads TGTGCCAGCAGTTCGATCACAGCGGTTACTTTCTTT.

At least ten counts were recorded for this clonotype. This chain links TRBV7-2 with TRBJ1-5; unclear D gene. The CDR3 has 14 residues. Trimming cost V 3 bases and J 2 bases, with 8 bases left between them. CDR1 is SGHTA and CDR2 is FQGNSA in the germline V gene. The CDR3 reads CASSFGLGNQPQHF. CDR3 coding DNA: TGTGCCAGCAGCTTCGGCCTGGGCAATCAGCCCCAGCATTTT.